The next 25 T cell receptor beta chains were all read from a single sample in a study of OX40 agonist ivuxolimab in advanced cancers. This table comes from immunoSEQ multiplex PCR, and its TCRdb copy is limited to in-frame clones, with some not included. The profile shows about 36,000 clones, 74% of them singletons. Source: CD4+ or CD8+ T cells sorted from blood, taken in a trial of the OX40 agonist ivuxolimab. Every receptor here comes from an adult with an advanced solid tumor such as melanoma, head and neck, liver or kidney cancer.

This clone has just one count. V gene TRBV7-2 combines with J gene TRBJ2-2, with TRBD1 as a possible D gene (6 bases). CDR1 and CDR2 from the germline V gene are SGHTA and FQGNSA. Trimming cost V 2 bases and J 3 bases, with 13 bases left between them. The CDR3 is 16 residues long. CDR3 residues: CASSLMWGHDTGELFF. The DNA for the CDR3 is TGTGCCAGCAGCTTAATGTGGGGGCACGACACCGGGGAGCTGTTTTTT. Full variable domain (outside the CDR3, taken from reference TRBV7-2 and TRBJ2-2): GAGVSQSPSNKVTEKGKDVELRCDPISGHTALYWYRQSLGQGLEFLIYFQGNSAPDKSGLPSDRFSAERTGGSVSTLTIQRTQQEDSAVYLCASSLMWGHDTGELFFGEGSRLTVL.

The V and J genes are TRBV6-6 and TRBJ1-4; D is perhaps TRBD1 (5 bases). The V gene lost 7 bases and the J gene lost 7 bases, with 13 bases spanning the gap. The V gene's germline CDR1 is MNHNY and CDR2 SVGAGI (reference sequence). The CDR3 is 13 residues long. CDR3 residues: CASMEAGSEKLFF. In DNA, the CDR3 is TGTGCCAGCATGGAGGCAGGGAGTGAAAAACTGTTTTTT.

The gene calls are TRBV6-5 and TRBJ2-1; the D gene is possibly TRBD1 (5 bases). Germline assignment: CDR1 MNHEY and CDR2 SVGAGI. The CDR3 has 14 amino acids. Trimming left V 5 bases short and J 5 bases short, with 13 bases between. CDR3 in DNA: TGTGCCAGCAGTCAGGACAAGAGTCACAATGAGCAGTTCTTC. Translation: CASSQDKSHNEQFF.

The chain uses TRBV11-2 and TRBJ1-1; D unresolved. The V end was cut by 2 bases, the J end by 2 bases, with 3 bases between. Germline V CDR1 and CDR2: SGHAT, FQNNGV. This CDR3 is built from 12 residues. CDR3: CASSLLNTEAFF. The CDR3, as DNA: TGTGCCAGCAGCTTATTAAACACTGAAGCTTTCTTT.

The V call is TRBV27, the J call TRBJ2-2; D might be TRBD1 (6 bases). The V and J ends lost 7 bases and 6 bases respectively, with 24 bases between them. The CDR3 has 17 amino acids. Germline V CDR1 and CDR2: MNHEY, SMNVEV (reference sequence). The CDR3 region has the DNA TGTGCCAGCACCCAAAGGAGTACAGGGCTTTATGCCGGGGAGCTGTTTTTT. The encoded protein is CASTQRSTGLYAGELFF.

This chain joins TRBV5-6 and TRBJ2-7, with D unclear. In germline, CDR1 is SGHDT, CDR2 YYEEEE. Trimming pared 3 bases from V and 0 bases from J, leaving 10 bases between. The CDR3 consists of 14 residues. The DNA of the CDR3 is TGTGCCAGCAGCTATGGGGATCCCTCCTACGAGCAGTACTTC. Translation gives CASSYGDPSYEQYF.

The rearrangement uses TRBV30 and TRBJ1-1, with a tentative D call TRBD1 (6 bases). This CDR3 spans 13 amino acids. Between the trimmed V and J ends, which lost 2 bases and 1 base, there was a span of 8 bases. Germline assignment: CDR1 GTSNPN and CDR2 SVGIG (reference sequence). DNA for the CDR3: TGTGCCTGGAGTCGGGGGCCGAACACTGAAGCTTTCTTT. Encoded protein: CAWSRGPNTEAFF.

The chain recombines TRBV27 with TRBJ1-1; D uncertain. The CDR3 runs 15 residues. Germline V gene lookup returns CDR1 MNHEY and CDR2 SMNVEV (reference sequence). The V end was cut by 7 bases, the J end by 4 bases, with 19 bases between. CDR3 loop: CASTGYTGSGTEAFF. The CDR3 nucleotides are TGTGCCAGCACAGGCTATACGGGTTCTGGCACTGAAGCTTTCTTT.

The rearrangement uses TRBV27 and TRBJ1-4; D possibly corresponds to TRBD1 (5 bases). The CDR3 contains 14 residues. Per the germline V gene, CDR1 is MNHEY and CDR2 is SMNVEV (reference sequence). Deletions cut 4 bases from V and 8 bases from J, with 14 bases between. The CDR3 DNA follows: TGTGCCAGCAGTTCCACGGCCCAGGGAGAAAAACTGTTTTTT. This gives the protein CASSSTAQGEKLFF. The full variable domain, completed using reference TRBV27 and TRBJ1-4, is EAQVTQNPRYLITVTGKKLTVTCSQNMNHEYMSWYRQDPGLGLRQIYYSMNVEVTDKGDVPEGYKVSRKEKRNFPLILESPSPNQTSLYFCASSSTAQGEKLFFGSGTQLSVL.

V usage is TRBV6-5 and J usage is TRBJ1-3; perhaps TRBD1 as D (6 bases). This CDR3 comprises 14 residues. Germline V gives CDR1 MNHEY, CDR2 SVGAGI. Trimming took 5 bases from V and 6 from J, leaving 14 bases between them. The CDR3 DNA reads TGTGCCAGCAGTGCCACAGGGAACGAAAACACCATATATTTT. This codes for CASSATGNENTIYF.

This clone has a single count. The chain is built from TRBV6-5 and TRBJ1-1, with D unclear. There are 14 residues in the CDR3. V lost 2 bases, J lost 0 bases, and 7 bases lay in between. The germline gives CDR1 MNHEY, CDR2 SVGAGI. CDR3 nucleotide sequence: TGTGCCAGCAGTTACGGTCAGATGAACACTGAAGCTTTCTTT. The encoded protein is CASSYGQMNTEAFF.

The chain uses TRBV5-1 and TRBJ2-1, with D possibly called TRBD1 or TRBD2 (5 bases each). V was shortened by 0 bases and J by 8 bases, with 15 bases between the two germline ends. The CDR3 loop spans 15 amino acids. Germline V gene lookup returns CDR1 SGHRS and CDR2 YFSETQ. CDR3 nucleotide sequence: TGCGCCAGCAGCTTGGATGGGACCCTAAGGGATGAGCAGTTCTTC. Amino acids: CASSLDGTLRDEQFF.

This clone is labeled as medium-sized. The rearrangement uses TRBV6-6 and TRBJ2-7; 7 positions match TRBD1. This CDR3 has 14 residues. Per germline, CDR1 MNHNY and CDR2 SVGAGI (reference sequence). V dropped 6 bases and J dropped 3; count of bases not matched to a gene: 8. For the CDR3, the DNA is TGTGCCAGCAGCGCATCGGACAGGTTCTACGAGCAGTACTTC. Translated, it gives CASSASDRFYEQYF.

This clone has a handful of counts. The V gene is TRBV7-2, the J gene TRBJ1-2; no firm D call. Germline V CDR1 and CDR2: SGHTA, FQGNSA. V lost 0 bases to trimming and J lost 8 bases, with 10 bases between them. The CDR3 spans 13 residues. The CDR3 DNA sequence: TGTGCCAGCAGCTTAGCTTTAAGGGAAGGCTACACCTTC. Translation: CASSLALREGYTF.

V and J are TRBV10-3 and TRBJ2-7; tentative D call: TRBD2 (5 bases). Germline V gives CDR1 ENHRY, CDR2 SYGVKD. V was shortened by 8 bases and J by 3 bases, with 14 bases between the two germline ends. This CDR3 has 13 residues. For the CDR3, the DNA is TGTGCCATCGGAGAGGGCGGATTCTACGAGCAGTACTTC. Translated, it gives CAIGEGGFYEQYF.

The chain employs TRBV6-5 and TRBJ2-3; 8 bases align to TRBD1. Trimming took 4 bases from V and 5 from J; bases not matched to a gene: 5. Germline CDR1 is MNHEY and CDR2 is SVGAGI. The CDR3 spans 14 residues. The CDR3 region is CASSLDRVIDTQYF. The CDR3 DNA reads TGTGCCAGCAGTTTGGACAGGGTGATAGATACGCAGTATTTT.

This clone has a single count. In nucleotides, the CDR3 is TGTGCCAGCAGTTACTCACTCGTTTCCTACGAGCAGTACTTC. As protein: CASSYSLVSYEQYF. V and J are TRBV6-5 and TRBJ2-7; D uncertain. This CDR3 has 14 amino acids. Between the trimmed V and J ends, which lost 0 bases and 1 base, there was a span of 7 bases. Germline loops: CDR1 MNHEY, CDR2 SVGAGI.

J is TRBJ2-5 and V is TRBV5-1; no firm D call. This CDR3 comprises 14 residues. Deletions cut 0 bases from V and 5 bases from J, with 11 bases between. Germline V gene data show CDR1 as SGHRS and CDR2 as YFSETQ. The CDR3 nucleotides read TGCGCCAGCAGCTTGGCATCGGGCCGGGAGACCCAGTACTTC. Protein sequence: CASSLASGRETQYF.

This clone was detected once. The CDR3 DNA reads as TGTGCCAGCAGCTTGTATTTGGCCCCTGAAGCTTTCTTT. As protein: CASSLYLAPEAFF. The chain uses TRBV5-6 and TRBJ1-1; D gene ambiguous. The length of the CDR3 is 13 residues. V lost 1 base and J lost 6, with 10 bases in between. Germline-derived CDR1 and CDR2 are SGHDT and YYEEEE.

CDR3 loop: CASNWTSGSTDTQYF. CDR3 nucleotide sequence: TGCGCCAGCAACTGGACTAGCGGGAGCACAGATACGCAGTATTTT. The chain uses TRBV5-1 and TRBJ2-3, with 11 bases fitting TRBD2. Trimming took 6 bases from V and 0 from J; bases not matched to a gene: 3. The CDR3 length is 15 residues. From germline, CDR1 is SGHRS and CDR2 YFSETQ.

The rearrangement links TRBV19 to TRBJ2-5, with D maybe TRBD1 (6 bases). This CDR3 has 14 amino acids. Trimming cost V 9 bases and J 4 bases, with 18 bases left between them. Germline V gene data show CDR1 as LNHDA and CDR2 as SQIVND (reference sequence). The CDR3 DNA is TGTGCCAGCTCTCAAACAGGGAAGAGAGAGACCCAGTACTTC. Translated, it gives CASSQTGKRETQYF.

This clone occurred a few times. This sequence joins TRBV2 and TRBJ1-2, with 7 bases fitting TRBD1. There are 13 residues in the CDR3. With V trimmed by 8 bases and J by 2 bases, 5 bases remained unmatched. CDR1 and CDR2 (germline): SNHLY, FYNNEI. CDR3 residues: CASRDSGNYGYTF. CDR3 DNA sequence: TGTGCCAGCCGGGACAGTGGGAACTATGGCTACACCTTC.

The V gene is TRBV7-9, the J gene TRBJ2-7, with 9 bases matching TRBD1. V trimming: 5 bases; J trimming: 5 bases; junction bases outside the gene matches: 13. Germline V lookup: CDR1 SEHNR, CDR2 FQNEAQ (reference sequence). This CDR3 region has 16 residues. CDR3 region: CASSVMSGTGFHEQYF. The CDR3, as DNA: TGTGCCAGCAGCGTAATGTCCGGGACAGGGTTCCACGAGCAGTACTTC.

The chain combines TRBV25-1 with TRBJ1-6; D might be TRBD1 (5 bases). V lost 5 bases and J lost 7, with 15 bases in between. CDR3 length: 15 amino acids. Germline V gene sequence: CDR1 MGHDK, CDR2 SYGVNS. CDR3 amino acids: CASSNPGRKNSPLHF. The CDR3 DNA is TGTGCCAGCAGTAACCCGGGGCGGAAGAATTCACCCCTCCACTTT.

This chain links TRBV5-5 with TRBJ1-6; D is unclear. V was shortened by 5 bases and J by 7 bases, with 10 bases between the two germline ends. The CDR3 contains 13 residues. In germline, CDR1 is SGHKS, CDR2 YYEKEE (reference sequence). CDR3 loop: CASRELTNSPLHF. The CDR3 nucleotides read TGTGCCAGCAGAGAATTAACGAATTCACCCCTCCACTTT.